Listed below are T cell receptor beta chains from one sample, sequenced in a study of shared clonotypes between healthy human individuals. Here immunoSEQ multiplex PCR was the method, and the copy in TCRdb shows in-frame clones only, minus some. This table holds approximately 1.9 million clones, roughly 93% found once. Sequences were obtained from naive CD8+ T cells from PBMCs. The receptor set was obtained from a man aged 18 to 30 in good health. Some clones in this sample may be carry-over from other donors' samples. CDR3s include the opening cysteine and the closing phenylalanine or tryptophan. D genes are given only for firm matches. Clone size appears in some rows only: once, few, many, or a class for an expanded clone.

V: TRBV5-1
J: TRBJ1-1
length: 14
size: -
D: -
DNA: TGCGCCAGCAGCCCTACAGGGTTGAACACTGAAGCTTTCTTT
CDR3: CASSPTGLNTEAFF

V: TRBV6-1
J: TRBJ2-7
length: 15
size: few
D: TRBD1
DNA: TGTGCCAGCAGGGAGGGACAGGGGATAGAGTATGAGCAGTACTTC
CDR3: CASREGQGIEYEQYF

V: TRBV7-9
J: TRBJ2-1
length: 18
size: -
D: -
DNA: TGTGCCAGCAGCTTACCGAAAAAATCAGGGAAAAGTTTGAATGAGCAGTTCTTC
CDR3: CASSLPKKSGKSLNEQFF

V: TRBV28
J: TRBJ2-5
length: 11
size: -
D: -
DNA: TGTGCCAGCGCTGGGCTGGAGACCCAGTACTTC
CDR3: CASAGLETQYF

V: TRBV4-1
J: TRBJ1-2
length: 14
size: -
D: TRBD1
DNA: TGCGCCAGCAGCCAAGTACAGGGGAGCTATGGCTACACCTTC
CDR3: CASSQVQGSYGYTF

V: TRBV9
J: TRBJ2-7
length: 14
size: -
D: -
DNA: TGTGCCAGCAGCGAAGGTAGTGACCCCTACGAGCAGTACTTC
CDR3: CASSEGSDPYEQYF

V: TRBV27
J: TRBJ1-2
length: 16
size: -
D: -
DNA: TGTGCCAGCAGTTTAAACCGGGGCAGGCCGTTGGATGGCTACACCTTC
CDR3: CASSLNRGRPLDGYTF

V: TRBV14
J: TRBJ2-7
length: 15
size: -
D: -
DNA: TGTGCCAGCAGCCAATTCAACAGGCCCAGCTACGAGCAGTACTTC
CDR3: CASSQFNRPSYEQYF

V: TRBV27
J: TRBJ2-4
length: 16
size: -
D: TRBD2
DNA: TGTGCCAGCAGTCCGTCGTTGGGGGACTACCAAAACATTCAGTACTTC
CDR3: CASSPSLGDYQNIQYF

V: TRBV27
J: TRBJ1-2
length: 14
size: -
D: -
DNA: TGTGCCAGCAGTTTAACAGGGCAAGAAGATGGCTACACCTTC
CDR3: CASSLTGQEDGYTF